This T cell receptor (beta chain) was documented in a study of blood T cell repertoires in COVID-19. Study summary: Acute-phase and convalescent COVID-19 samples originated in the United States, Italy and Spain. PBMCs, B-cell-depleted T cells, or T cells provided the cDNA or gDNA that made up the material.

Per the original methods: How many nucleated cells were present was estimated from reference gene primer amplification. Generated by immunoSEQ multiplex PCR, the TCRdb table keeps only in-frame clones and is missing some. V and J calls and clone size are copied from that table; D and trimming were computed from the DNA. This table has under 70,000 clones, just under 90% appearing once. The clonotype was recovered from a man between 50 and 59 years old with acute or convalescent COVID-19. The sample taken for sequencing was peripheral blood.

CDR3 residues: CASSFSGTGELFF. The CDR3 DNA is TGTGCCAGCAGCTTCAGCGGGACCGGGGAGCTGTTTTTT. J is TRBJ2-2 and V is TRBV7-3, with a tentative D call TRBD2 (6 bases). The CDR3 totals 13 residues. Germline CDR1 reads SGHTA; CDR2 reads FQGTGA. Trimming shortened V by 3 bases and J by 5 bases, and 7 bases separated the two germline ends.